This T cell receptor (beta chain) appears in the sequencing data of a study of blood T cell repertoires in COVID-19. Study details: The United States, Italy and Spain supplied acute and convalescent COVID-19 samples. PBMCs, B-cell-depleted T cells, or T cells were the source of the cDNA or gDNA that made up the material.

Trimming cost V 2 bases and J 6 bases; bases outside gene matches: 6. CDR1 is SGHTA, CDR2 FQGTGA, per germline. The CDR3 loop spans 15 amino acids. In the original analysis: Estimation of nucleated cell counts was performed using reference gene primer amplification. Using immunoSEQ multiplex PCR, the repertoire was profiled, and TCRdb retains in-frame clones only, with some absent. The V and J calls and the clone size are those of that table, but D and trimming were determined from the DNA. The profile shows about 230,000 clones, around 84% of them singletons. Input material: peripheral blood. This sequence joins TRBV7-3 and TRBJ2-1, with 8 bases lining up with TRBD1. This receptor was taken from a woman aged 40 to 50 who had recovered from COVID-19. Here the CDR3 DNA reads TGTGCCAGCAGCTTAGACAGGGGAGGTTTCAATGAGCAGTTCTTC. Translating it yields CASSLDRGGFNEQFF.